This record concerns one T cell receptor (beta chain) sequence. The sample belongs to a study of OX40 agonist ivuxolimab in advanced cancers. From germline, CDR1 is MNHNS and CDR2 SASEGT. CDR3 size: 15 residues. Trimming at V came to 10 bases and at J to 4 bases, leaving 12 bases not matched to a gene. Measured with immunoSEQ multiplex PCR; TCRdb has only the in-frame clones, and not every one. The top ten hold 4.1% of the sample, which has under 85,000 clones, 80% to 90% seen once. The J gene is TRBJ2-2, the V gene TRBV6-1; 7 positions match TRBD1. The clonotype comes from an adult with an advanced solid tumor such as melanoma, head and neck, liver or kidney cancer. This specimen was CD4+ or CD8+ T cells sorted from blood, taken in a trial of the OX40 agonist ivuxolimab. CDR3 sequence: CATRLGGFATGELFF. CDR3 DNA: TGTGCCACTCGGCTAGGGGGCTTTGCCACCGGGGAGCTGTTTTTT.